The 10 T cell receptor beta chains presented below share a single source sample, sequenced in a study of tumor-infiltrating lymphocytes in primary liver carcinoma. A constant-region primer primed TCR beta cDNA synthesis from about 490 ng of total RNA. Slightly modified ARM-PCR, run as three nested multiplex PCR rounds, produced the TCR beta libraries. The first two PCR rounds used TRBV1-TRBV30 forward primers with a C-beta reverse primer, 9 to 10 cycles each. TCRdb re-derived calls from the multiplex PCR reads in MiXCR, one entry per CDR3 protein. Of 50,000 to 60,000 distinct CDR3 sequences listed, around 82% are singletons. DNA and RNA were both co-extracted from around 20-30 mg of bulk tissue that had not been sorted. Sequenced material: liver tumor tissue from sampling region 5. The subset: tumor region T5, tumor centre. The receptors here all came from a man aged 40-49 years with primary liver carcinoma and hepatitis B virus infection.

This clonotype was detected many times. The rearrangement links TRBV5-6 to TRBJ2-7; 8 bases line up with TRBD1. This CDR3 comprises 14 residues. Germline V CDR1 and CDR2: SGHDT, YYEEEE. J lost 2 bases, V lost 3 bases, and 4 bases had no gene match. This chain's CDR3 is CASSSRTGPYEQYF. Here the CDR3 DNA reads TGTGCCAGCAGCTCGCGGACAGGGCCCTACGAGCAGTACTTC.

About this clonotype itself: The junction departs from germline at one end; a sequencing error may be responsible. CDR3 amino acids: CTSIPRGEAFF. CDR3 DNA: TGTACCAGCATCCCTCGTGGCGAAGCTTTCTTT. The chain recombines TRBV11-2 with TRBJ1-1; no reliable D call. The CDR3 is 11 amino acids. CDR1 and CDR2 from the germline V gene are SGHAT and FQNNGV.

This clonotype was counted a single time. A junction boundary mismatches the germline segment, possibly from a read error. V usage is TRBV14 and J usage is TRBJ2-1, with 9 bases aligning to TRBD1. CDR3 length: 17 residues. Germline CDR1 is SGHDN and CDR2 is FVKESK. The CDR3 DNA sequence: TGTACCAGCAGCGAAGAGGGTCATGGGACAGGGTACAATGAGCAGTTCTTC. This gives the protein CTSSEEGHGTGYNEQFF.

The sample holds a few counts of this clonotype. The CDR3 does not end in the conserved phenylalanine or tryptophan, so this is likely a read error. The genes are TRBV4-3 and TRBJ2-6; tentatively, D is TRBD1 (5 bases). Per germline, CDR1 LGHNA and CDR2 YSLEER. The length of the CDR3 is 17 residues. V dropped 0 bases and J dropped 5 bases, with 14 bases sitting between them. CDR3: CASSQDGSGRWANVLTL. The CDR3 DNA sequence: TGCGCCAGCAGCCAAGATGGGTCAGGGCGCTGGGCCAACGTCCTGACTCTC.

Worth noting for this clonotype: No conserved phenylalanine or tryptophan is present at the end of the CDR3, so a read error is the likely explanation. The CDR3 loop reads CVSNPGPAGTDTQYY. In DNA form, the CDR3 reads TGTGTCAGCAACCCAGGACCAGCGGGAACAGATACGCAGTATTAT. The J gene is TRBJ2-3, the V gene TRBV6-5, with 7 nucleotides matching TRBD2. The CDR3 sequence is 15 residues long. Germline V gene sequence: CDR1 MNHEY, CDR2 SVGAGI.

About this clonotype: One junction end disagrees with the germline gene, perhaps due to a read error. CDR3 amino acids: CVSSAGQGQYEQYF. The CDR3, as DNA: TGTGTCAGCAGTGCGGGACAAGGCCAATATGAGCAGTACTTC. The J gene is TRBJ2-7, the V gene TRBV6-1; D may match TRBD1 or TRBD2 (6 bases each). Germline-derived CDR1 and CDR2 are MNHNS and SASEGT. This CDR3 contains 14 residues.

As concerns this clonotype: Since no conserved phenylalanine or tryptophan closes the CDR3, a read error is the likely cause. No DNA is shown, since the ends of the CDR3 on it are uncertain; the CDR3 is the one TCRdb lists. The chain joins TRBV5-6 to TRBJ1-2. 11 amino acids form the CDR3, both terminal residues included. Germline CDR1 is SGHDT and CDR2 is YYEEEE. This CDR3 is CASSLNGGYIL.

Comment on this clonotype: No DNA is shown, since the ends of the CDR3 on it are uncertain; the CDR3 is the one TCRdb lists. J is TRBJ2-3 and V is TRBV30; TRBD1 reflects the table's D call only, with no check against the DNA. The CDR3 region is 13 residues in length, termini included. Per the germline V gene, CDR1 is GTSNPN and CDR2 is SVGIG (reference sequence). CDR3 protein: CAWVGRGTDTHYF.

In its sample, this clonotype was seen a few times. A much larger clonotype is one base distant, so this may be a read error. V and J are TRBV6-4 and TRBJ1-6; D not certain. CDR1 is MRHNA, CDR2 SNTAGT, per germline. The CDR3 consists of 14 residues. This CDR3 is CASTDSGGNSPLHF. DNA for the CDR3: TGTGCCAGCACTGACTCAGGCGGGAATTCACCCCTCCACTTT.

There are many counts of this clonotype. The chain links TRBV7-8 to TRBJ2-7, with 10 bases matching TRBD1. Germline assignment: CDR1 SGHVS and CDR2 FQNEAQ. This CDR3 contains 16 residues. After removal of 4 bases from V and 5 bases from J, the junction contained 11 bases not matched to a gene. CDR3 coding DNA: TGTGCCAGCAGCTCCGCCTCGACAGGGGGCATCAACGAGCAGTACTTC. Its translation: CASSSASTGGINEQYF.